This record covers a single T cell receptor (beta chain). In the original workflow: Estimation of nucleated cell counts was performed using reference gene primer amplification. Clones were sequenced by immunoSEQ multiplex PCR, and TCRdb holds only the in-frame ones, with some missing. For V, J and clone size, that table is used; D and trimming come from the DNA. The sample yields about 23,000 clones, 86% seen once. The sample belongs to a study of blood T cell repertoires in COVID-19. Study summary: Acute and convalescent COVID-19 samples came from the United States, Italy and Spain. PBMCs, B-cell-depleted T cells, or T cells provided the cDNA or gDNA that made up the material.

Trimming at V came to 0 bases and at J to 1 base, leaving 4 bases not matched to a gene. The CDR3 sequence is 16 residues long. Germline-derived CDR1 and CDR2 are SGHDT and YYEEEE. Material: peripheral blood. The V gene is TRBV5-6, the J gene TRBJ2-1, with TRBD2 matching over 7 bases. The receptor was derived from a woman aged 80 or over with acute or convalescent COVID-19. CDR3 residues: CASSLVGGRSYNEQFF. The CDR3 coding sequence is TGTGCCAGCAGCTTGGTGGGCGGGAGATCCTACAATGAGCAGTTCTTC.